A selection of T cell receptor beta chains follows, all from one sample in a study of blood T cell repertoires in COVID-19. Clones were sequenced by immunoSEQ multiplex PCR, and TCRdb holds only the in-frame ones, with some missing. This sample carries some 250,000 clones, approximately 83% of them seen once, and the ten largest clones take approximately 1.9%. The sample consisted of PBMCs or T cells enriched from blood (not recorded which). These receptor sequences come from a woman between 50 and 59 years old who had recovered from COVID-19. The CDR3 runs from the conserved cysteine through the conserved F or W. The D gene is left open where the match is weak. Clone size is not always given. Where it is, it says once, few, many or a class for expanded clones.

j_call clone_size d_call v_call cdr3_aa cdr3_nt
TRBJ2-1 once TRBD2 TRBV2 CASSEGPSGRSKEQFF TGTGCCAGCAGTGAAGGTCCTAGCGGGAGATCCAAGGAGCAGTTCTTC
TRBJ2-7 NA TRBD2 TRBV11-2 CASRLTSGPYEQYF TGTGCCAGCAGACTTACTAGCGGGCCATACGAGCAGTACTTC
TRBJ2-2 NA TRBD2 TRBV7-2 CASSLAPGGASGELFF TGTGCCAGCAGCTTAGCTCCGGGAGGGGCGTCCGGGGAGCTGTTTTTT
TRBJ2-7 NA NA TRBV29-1 CSVERSGSYEQYF TGCAGCGTTGAACGTAGCGGCTCCTACGAGCAGTACTTC
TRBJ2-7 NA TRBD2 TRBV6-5 CASSWGGGRSDEQYF TGTGCCAGCAGTTGGGGGGGCGGGAGGTCTGACGAGCAGTACTTC
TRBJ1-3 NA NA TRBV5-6 CASSSDSFGYTIYF TGTGCCAGCAGCTCGGACAGTTTTGGTTACACCATATATTTT
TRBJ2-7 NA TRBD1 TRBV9 CASSGTSGGEQYF TGTGCCAGCAGCGGAACCTCAGGGGGCGAGCAGTACTTC
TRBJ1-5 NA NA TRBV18 CASSILTGMGQPQHF TGTGCCAGCTCCATCCTAACAGGGATGGGTCAGCCCCAGCATTTT
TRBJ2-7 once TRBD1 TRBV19 CASSITGGSPYEQYF TGTGCCAGTAGTATCACAGGGGGTTCGCCCTACGAGCAGTACTTC
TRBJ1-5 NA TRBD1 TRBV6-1 CASSDRTGANQPQHF TGTGCCAGCAGTGACCGGACAGGGGCAAATCAGCCCCAGCATTTT
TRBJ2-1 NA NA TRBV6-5 CASRIYRGGMGEQFF TGTGCCAGCAGGATTTATCGAGGGGGAATGGGGGAGCAGTTCTTC
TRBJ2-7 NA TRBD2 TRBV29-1 CSVGVAGEQYF TGCAGCGTAGGGGTAGCGGGTGAGCAGTACTTC
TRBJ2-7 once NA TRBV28 CASSMTSYEQYF TGTGCCAGCAGTATGACTAGCTACGAGCAGTACTTC
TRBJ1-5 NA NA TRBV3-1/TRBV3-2 CASSQRQSNQPQHF TGTGCCAGCAGCCAGAGACAGTCCAATCAGCCCCAGCATTTT
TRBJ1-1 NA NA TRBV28 CASSLMRHNEAFF TGTGCCAGCAGTTTAATGAGACACAACGAAGCTTTCTTT
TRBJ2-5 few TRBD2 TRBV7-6 CASSSDFSGRGETQYF TGTGCCAGCAGCTCGGACTTTAGCGGGAGGGGGGAGACCCAGTACTTC
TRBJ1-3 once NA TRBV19 CASSQQGGSGNTIYF TGTGCCAGTAGCCAACAAGGGGGATCTGGAAACACCATATATTTT
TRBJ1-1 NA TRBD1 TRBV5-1 CASSLGTGGPTLQAFF TGCGCCAGCAGCCTGGGGACAGGGGGACCCACACTGCAAGCTTTCTTT
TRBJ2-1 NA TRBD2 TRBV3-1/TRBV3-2 CASSQDSLAGDEQFF TGTGCCAGCAGCCAAGATTCACTAGCGGGGGATGAGCAGTTCTTC
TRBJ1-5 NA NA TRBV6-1 CASSESTRPQHF TGTGCCAGCAGTGAGAGTACGCGGCCCCAGCATTTT
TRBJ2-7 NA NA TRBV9 CASSVGQTYEQYF TGTGCCAGCAGCGTAGGACAAACCTACGAGCAGTACTTC
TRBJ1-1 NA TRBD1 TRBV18 CASSPDRGVEAFF TGTGCCAGCTCACCGGACAGGGGGGTTGAAGCTTTCTTT
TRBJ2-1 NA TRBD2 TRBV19 CASSTRTSGRAGEQFF TGTGCCAGTAGTACCCGAACTAGCGGGAGGGCCGGAGAGCAGTTCTTC
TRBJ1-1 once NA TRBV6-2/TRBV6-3 CASSYEAGVNTEAFF TGTGCCAGCAGTTACGAAGCAGGGGTGAACACTGAAGCTTTCTTT
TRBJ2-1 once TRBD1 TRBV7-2 CASRSFMGQGGGNEQFF TGTGCCAGCAGATCGTTTATGGGACAGGGAGGGGGCAATGAGCAGTTCTTC
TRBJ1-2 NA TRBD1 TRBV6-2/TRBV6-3 CASSYLRQGTGGYTF TGTGCCAGCAGTTACCTTCGACAGGGGACAGGAGGCTACACCTTC
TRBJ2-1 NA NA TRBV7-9 CASSRMGGRASFDEQFF TGTGCCAGCAGCCGGATGGGTGGGCGGGCAAGCTTCGATGAGCAGTTCTTC
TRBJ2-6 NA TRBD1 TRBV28 CASSLSTGGSSGANVLTF TGTGCCAGCAGTTTATCAACAGGGGGGAGCTCTGGGGCCAACGTCCTGACTTTC
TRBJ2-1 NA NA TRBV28 CASSLRWRGPGLQGNEQFF TGTGCCAGCAGTTTAAGGTGGCGTGGACCGGGACTCCAAGGGAATGAGCAGTTCTTC
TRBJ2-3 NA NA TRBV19 CASTTPGLDTQYF TGTGCCAGTACCACACCAGGGTTAGATACGCAGTATTTT
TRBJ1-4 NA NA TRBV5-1 CASSLEGNIMEKLFF TGCGCCAGCAGCTTGGAGGGGAATATAATGGAAAAACTGTTTTTT
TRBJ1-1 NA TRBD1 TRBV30 CAWSDVSGTGSVEAFF TGTGCCTGGAGTGACGTTTCCGGGACAGGGTCGGTCGAAGCTTTCTTT
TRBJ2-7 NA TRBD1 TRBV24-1 CATSAQGAYEQYF TGTGCCACCAGTGCACAGGGGGCCTACGAGCAGTACTTC
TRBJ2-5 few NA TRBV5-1 CASKAEQETQYF TGCGCCAGCAAGGCGGAACAAGAGACCCAGTACTTC
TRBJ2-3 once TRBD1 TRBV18 CASSPKNRGEADTQYF TGTGCCAGCTCACCCAAAAACAGGGGGGAAGCAGATACGCAGTATTTT
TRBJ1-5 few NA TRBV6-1 CASSEVYGQNQPQHF TGTGCCAGCAGTGAAGTGTATGGGCAAAATCAGCCCCAGCATTTT
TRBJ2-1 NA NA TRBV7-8 CASSLAFFGGTYNEQFF TGTGCCAGCAGCTTAGCGTTTTTCGGCGGGACCTACAATGAGCAGTTCTTC
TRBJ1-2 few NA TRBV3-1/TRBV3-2 CASSQEQDGGYTF TGTGCCAGCAGCCAAGAACAGGACGGCGGCTACACCTTC
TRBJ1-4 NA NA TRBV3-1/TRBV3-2 CASSRGTYLMRKLFF TGTGCCAGCAGCCGAGGGACATATCTAATGAGGAAACTGTTTTTT
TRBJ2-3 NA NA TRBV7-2 CASSLGIAASTDTQYF TGTGCCAGCAGCTTAGGGATAGCGGCTAGCACAGATACGCAGTATTTT
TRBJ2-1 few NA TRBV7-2 CASSSNRGGSSEQFF TGTGCCAGCAGCTCAAACAGGGGGGGAAGTAGTGAGCAGTTCTTC
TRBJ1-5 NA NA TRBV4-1 CASSQDWGGNSNQPQHF TGCGCCAGCAGCCAAGATTGGGGGGGGAATAGCAATCAGCCCCAGCATTTT
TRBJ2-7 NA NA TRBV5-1 CASSWQADYEQYF TGCGCCAGCAGCTGGCAGGCAGACTACGAGCAGTACTTC
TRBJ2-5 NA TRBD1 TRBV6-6 CAIDTGGETQYF TGTGCCATCGATACAGGGGGAGAGACCCAGTACTTC
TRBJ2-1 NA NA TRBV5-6 CASSLGQSRGTYNEQFF TGTGCCAGCAGCTTGGGCCAAAGCAGGGGAACCTACAATGAGCAGTTCTTC